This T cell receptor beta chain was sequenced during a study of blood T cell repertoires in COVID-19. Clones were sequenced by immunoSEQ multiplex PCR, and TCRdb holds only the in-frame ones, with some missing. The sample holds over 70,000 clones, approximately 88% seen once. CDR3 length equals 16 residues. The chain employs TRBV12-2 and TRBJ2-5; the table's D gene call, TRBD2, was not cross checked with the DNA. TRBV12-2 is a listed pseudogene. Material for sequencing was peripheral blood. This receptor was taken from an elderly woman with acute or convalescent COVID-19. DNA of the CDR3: TGTGCAAGTCGCCCCCGGACTAGCGGGGCGGTTGAGACCCAGTACTTC. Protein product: CASRPRTSGAVETQYF.